The text below deals with one T cell receptor beta chain. Its antigen is still unknown. All TCR cDNA molecules were individually tagged with a unique molecular identifier. TCRdb itself ran the 5' RACE reads through MiXCR, one entry per CDR3 protein. The table shows approximately 100,000 distinct CDR3 sequences, with around 19% occurring only once. This CDR3 spans 13 amino acids. CDR1 and CDR2 (germline): LGHNA, YNFKEQ. Trimming took 1 base from V and 6 from J, leaving 9 bases between them. Noted time point: blood at routine non-recurrence follow-up after resection. Without sorting, whole RNA was sequenced from tumor, nontumor lung or frozen PBMC. The data are from a study of spatial heterogeneity in lung cancer. Study context: TCR and UMI combinations that were unique each appeared, on average, more than ten times in raw reads. Study-level points and caveats: The appearance of ubiquitous expanded tumor TCRs in blood was greater at resection than follow-up.

The sequence came from a male donor with early-stage non-small cell lung cancer. This sample comprised PBMCs, obtained at follow-up. This chain joins TRBV4-2 and TRBJ2-5; D is ambiguous. CDR3 coding DNA: TGTGCCAGCAGCCAAGGGACGGCAAAGACCCAGTACTTC. Its protein is CASSQGTAKTQYF.